The rows below give T cell receptor beta chains drawn from one sample of a study of T cell repertoires in cytomegalovirus infection. These receptors have no known antigen. One entry per CDR3 protein results from TCRdb running MiXCR on the reads. The sample records 300,000 to 400,000 distinct CDR3 sequences, under 35% being singletons. This sample comprised cultured PBMCs, obtained from culture after CMV antigen stimulation. The source of these receptors is a human donor in good health (CMV status not recorded). Some clones in this sample may be carry-over from other donors' samples. The CDR3 runs from the conserved cysteine through the conserved F or W. A D gene is named only where the DNA matches it firmly. A row's size may be missing; if present it is once, few, many or a size class.

clone_size	v_call	j_call	d_call	cdr3_nt	cdr3_aa
once	TRBV10-3	TRBJ1-2	NA	TGTGCCATCAGTGAAAAGGGAGACTATGGCTACACCTTC	CAISEKGDYGYTF
many	TRBV5-6	TRBJ1-1	NA	TGTGCCAGCAGCTTTGGGCAGGGGAACACTGAAGCTTTCTTT	CASSFGQGNTEAFF
NA	TRBV27	TRBJ1-6	NA	TGTGCCAGCGGAACGGGCGGTCTGCTAAGTTCACCCCTCCACTTT	CASGTGGLLSSPLHF
NA	TRBV6-2/TRBV6-3	TRBJ1-1	NA	TGTGCCAGCAGTTACTCTCTGCGGTCAGGGAAGAACACTGAAGCTTTCTTT	CASSYSLRSGKNTEAFF
few	TRBV7-6	TRBJ1-2	NA	TGTGCCAGCAGCCCCTGGACAGAGACAGTAAATGGCTACACCTTC	CASSPWTETVNGYTF
NA	TRBV6-1	TRBJ1-1	NA	TGTGCCAGCAGTCCTCTTTCACACTTAGGCACTGAAGCTTTCTTT	CASSPLSHLGTEAFF
NA	TRBV7-8	TRBJ2-5	NA	TGTGCCAGCAGCTTAGCGTCTGAGACCCAGTACTTC	CASSLASETQYF
few	TRBV2	TRBJ1-5	NA	TGTGCCAGCAGAAGTTTGGCGGGAAATCAGCCCCAGCATTTT	CASRSLAGNQPQHF
NA	TRBV19	TRBJ2-7	NA	TGTGCCAGTAGTATCGTCGGCGGCAGACCCTACGAGCAGTACTTC	CASSIVGGRPYEQYF
once	TRBV27	TRBJ1-2	NA	TGTGCCAGCAGTTTGACAGCAGGGTTTCATCCTGGCTACACCTTC	CASSLTAGFHPGYTF
few	TRBV3-1	TRBJ2-5	NA	TGTGCCAGCAGCCGCTACAGGACTTACCAAGAGACCCAGTACTTC	CASSRYRTYQETQYF
NA	TRBV6-1	TRBJ1-5	NA	TGTGCCAGCAGTTACGCGCAAAACAATCAGCCCCAGCATTTT	CASSYAQNNQPQHF
few	TRBV6-6	TRBJ2-7	TRBD1	TGTGCCAGCAGAAAGGACAGGGACGAGCAGTACTTC	CASRKDRDEQYF
many	TRBV7-8	TRBJ1-4	NA	TGTGCCAGCTCCCACCGGGGCTTAAATGAAAAACTGTTTTTT	CASSHRGLNEKLFF
NA	TRBV20-1	TRBJ2-7	TRBD2	TGCAGTGCCCCCCAGTATGGGACTAGCGGGACCTACGAGCAGTACTTC	CSAPQYGTSGTYEQYF
NA	TRBV18	TRBJ1-1	TRBD1	TGTGCCAGCTCGCCAGACAGGGGCTACGTGAACACTGAAGCTTTCTTT	CASSPDRGYVNTEAFF
NA	TRBV29-1	TRBJ1-2	NA	TGCAGCGTTGAAGGGCCTGACAGGCGCGATGACTATGGCTACACCTTC	CSVEGPDRRDDYGYTF
few	TRBV10-2	TRBJ2-5	NA	TGCGCCAGCAGTGCGAACCGGTGGGGGGAAGAGACCCAGTACTTC	CASSANRWGEETQYF
few	TRBV27	TRBJ2-1	TRBD1	TGTGCCAGCAGTTTATTAGGGACAGACAATGAGCAGTTCTTC	CASSLLGTDNEQFF
many	TRBV7-9	TRBJ1-1	NA	TGTGCCAGCAGCTTAGACATGAACACTGAAGCTTTCTTT	CASSLDMNTEAFF
NA	TRBV4-1	TRBJ1-1	TRBD1	TGCGCCAGCAGCCACCCCGGGACAGGGATCAACACTGAAGCTTTCTTT	CASSHPGTGINTEAFF